Listed here are 10 T cell receptor beta chains from one sample, sequenced in a study of blood T cell repertoires in COVID-19. TCRdb keeps only in-frame clones here, not all; method: immunoSEQ multiplex PCR. The table includes 7,500 to 8,500 clones, 84% detected once. The source material was peripheral blood. Every receptor here comes from a human donor with active COVID-19. The donor label of this sample is uncertain.

This chain uses TRBV9 with TRBJ2-2, with 13 bases matching TRBD2. The germline V gene encodes CDR1 SGDLS and CDR2 YYNGEE. Unmatched junction bases numbered 5, after V lost 0 bases and J lost 9 bases. The CDR3 consists of 16 residues. The CDR3 region is CASSVGTSGRMWELFF. The CDR3 DNA reads TGTGCCAGCAGCGTAGGGACTAGCGGGAGAATGTGGGAGCTGTTTTTT.

This chain uses TRBV28 with TRBJ2-1; TRBD2 aligns across 11 bases. Germline assignment: CDR1 MDHEN and CDR2 SYDVKM. CDR3 length equals 15 residues. After removal of 5 bases from V and 3 bases from J, the junction contained 3 bases not matched to a gene. CDR3 sequence reads: CASSPGTSGYNEQFF. DNA of the CDR3: TGTGCCAGCAGTCCGGGGACTAGCGGCTACAATGAGCAGTTCTTC.

The chain joins TRBV4-3 to TRBJ1-1; 7 bases are shared with TRBD1. V was pared by 0 bases and J by 7 bases, with 8 bases of the junction left unmatched. Germline assignment: CDR1 LGHNA and CDR2 YSLEER. The CDR3 length is 15 residues. CDR3 nucleotides: TGCGCCAGCAGCCAAGATCTATTGAGGGGGCGTGAAGCTTTCTTT. It is translated as CASSQDLLRGREAFF.

The J gene is TRBJ2-1, the V gene TRBV5-1, with TRBD2 matching over 11 bases. This CDR3 comprises 14 residues. V was clipped by 5 bases and J by 7 bases; unmatched bases: 5. The V gene's germline CDR1 is SGHRS and CDR2 YFSETQ. The CDR3 spells CASSVLAGVNEQFF. Written as DNA, the CDR3 is TGCGCCAGCAGTGTACTAGCGGGAGTTAATGAGCAGTTCTTC. The full variable domain, completed using reference TRBV5-1 and TRBJ2-1, is KAGVTQTPRYLIKTRGQQVTLSCSPISGHRSVSWYQQTPGQGLQFLFEYFSETQRNKGNFPGRFSGRQFSNSRSEMNVSTLELGDSALYLCASSVLAGVNEQFFGPGTRLTVL.

The chain has TRBV6-5 and TRBJ2-3, with D tentatively TRBD2 (6 bases). Germline CDR1 and CDR2: MNHEY and SVGAGI. This CDR3 spans 14 amino acids. V lost 6 bases and J 4 bases, leaving 14 bases between the germline ends. The CDR3 nucleotides read TGTGCCAGCAGCCCGTGGAGGGGCGCAGATACGCAGTATTTT. Translation: CASSPWRGADTQYF.

The CDR3 DNA sequence: TGTGCCAGCAGTTCCGCTAGCGGACAGAACCCGGAGCTGTTTTTT. This translates into CASSSASGQNPELFF. The rearrangement joins TRBV27 to TRBJ2-2; possibly TRBD2 for D (7 bases). Trimming took off 4 bases at V and 10 bases at J, with 19 bases between the two ends. Per germline, CDR1 MNHEY and CDR2 SMNVEV (reference sequence). This CDR3 contains 15 residues.

The chain carries TRBV7-9 and TRBJ2-7; 7 positions match TRBD1. Germline CDR1 is SEHNR and CDR2 is FQNEAQ (reference sequence). The CDR3 length is 14 residues. Germline trimming cut 4 bases from V and 3 bases from J; bases unmatched to any gene: 6. In nucleotides, the CDR3 is TGTGCCAGCAGCTCCGGACAGGAGGTCTACGAGCAGTACTTC. Translating gives CASSSGQEVYEQYF.

This chain links TRBV18 with TRBJ2-7; 7 bases fit TRBD1. Germline-derived CDR1 and CDR2 are KGHSH and LQKENI. Trimming cost V 3 bases and J 2 bases; bases outside gene matches: 4. The CDR3 is made up of 14 amino acids. In DNA form, the CDR3 reads TGTGCCAGCTCACCCGGACAGGCGACCTACGAGCAGTACTTC. The encoded protein is CASSPGQATYEQYF.

This clone appeared a single time. The chain joins TRBV28 to TRBJ2-1; the match to TRBD2 covers 15 bases. Losses at the gene ends were 0 bases for V and 8 bases for J; bases not matched to a gene: 2. Looked up from germline, CDR1 is MDHEN and CDR2 is SYDVKM. CDR3 size: 16 residues. The DNA for the CDR3 is TGTGCCAGCAGTTTATGGGGGACTAGCGGGAGGTATGAGCAGTTCTTC. Amino acids: CASSLWGTSGRYEQFF.

This clone appeared a few times. This chain connects TRBV4-3 to TRBJ2-6; D is possibly TRBD2 (6 bases). Per the germline V gene, CDR1 is LGHNA and CDR2 is YSLEER. V gave up 1 base and J gave up 0 bases, with 16 bases separating them. The CDR3 contains 19 residues. The CDR3 sequence is CASSQGVAVTLSGANVLTF. The CDR3 DNA is TGCGCCAGCAGCCAAGGGGTAGCGGTAACACTCTCTGGGGCCAACGTCCTGACTTTC.